This T cell receptor beta chain was observed in a study of CD8 T cells in ankylosing spondylitis. This clonotype has a handful of counts. In TCRdb, the 5' RACE reads were re-called with MiXCR into one record per CDR3 protein. The table records 200,000 to 250,000 distinct CDR3 sequences, under 12% of them present only once. With V trimmed by 1 base and J by 7 bases, 16 bases remained unmatched. This CDR3 is built from 19 residues. From germline, CDR1 is SGHRS and CDR2 YFSETQ. This chain joins TRBV5-1 and TRBJ1-6, with TRBD1 matching over 8 bases. The source is a male donor with ankylosing spondylitis or in good health (not recorded which). Sequencing was carried out using blood, either unsorted or a sorted T cell fraction (not recorded which). CDR3 sequence reads: CASSLRQGAGARLNSPLHF. Written as DNA, the CDR3 is TGCGCCAGCAGCTTGCGGCAGGGGGCAGGGGCTAGGCTAAATTCACCCCTCCACTTT.